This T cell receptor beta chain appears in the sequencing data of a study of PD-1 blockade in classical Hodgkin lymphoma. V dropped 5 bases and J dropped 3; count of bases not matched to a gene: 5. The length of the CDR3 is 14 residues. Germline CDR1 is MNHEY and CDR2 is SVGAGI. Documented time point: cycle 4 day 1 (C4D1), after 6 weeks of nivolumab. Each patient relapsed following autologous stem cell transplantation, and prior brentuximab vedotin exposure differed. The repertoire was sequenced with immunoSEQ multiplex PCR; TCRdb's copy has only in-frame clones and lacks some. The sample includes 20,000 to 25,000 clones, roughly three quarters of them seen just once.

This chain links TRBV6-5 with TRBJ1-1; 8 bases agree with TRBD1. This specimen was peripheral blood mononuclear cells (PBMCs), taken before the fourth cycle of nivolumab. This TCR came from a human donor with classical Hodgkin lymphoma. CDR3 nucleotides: TGTGCCAGCAGTGCAGACAGGGGAGACACTGAAGCTTTCTTT. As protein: CASSADRGDTEAFF.